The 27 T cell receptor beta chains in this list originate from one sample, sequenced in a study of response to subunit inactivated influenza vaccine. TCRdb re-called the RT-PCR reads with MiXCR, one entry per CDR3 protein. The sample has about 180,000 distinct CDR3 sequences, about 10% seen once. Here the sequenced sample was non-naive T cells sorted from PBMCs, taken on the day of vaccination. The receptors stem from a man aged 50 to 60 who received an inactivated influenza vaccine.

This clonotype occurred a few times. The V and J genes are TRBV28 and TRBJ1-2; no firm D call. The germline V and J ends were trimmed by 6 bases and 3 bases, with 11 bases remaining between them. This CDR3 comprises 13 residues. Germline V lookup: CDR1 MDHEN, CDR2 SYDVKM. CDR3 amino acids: CASSPPEHYGYTF. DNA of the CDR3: TGTGCCAGCAGCCCGCCTGAGCACTATGGCTACACCTTC.

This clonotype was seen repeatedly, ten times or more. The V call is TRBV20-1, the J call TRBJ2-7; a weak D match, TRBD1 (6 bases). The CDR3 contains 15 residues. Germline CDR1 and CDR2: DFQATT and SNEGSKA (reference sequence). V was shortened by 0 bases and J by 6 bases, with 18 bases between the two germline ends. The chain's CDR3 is CSARDSNRPRGEQYF. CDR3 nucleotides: TGCAGTGCTAGAGATTCGAATAGGCCCAGGGGCGAGCAGTACTTC.

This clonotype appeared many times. As DNA, the CDR3 is TGTGCCAGCAGCCCAAAACACAGGGGGGACACTGAAGCTTTCTTT. Translation: CASSPKHRGDTEAFF. The chain couples TRBV7-9 to TRBJ1-1; 8 bases are a match to TRBD1. Germline loops: CDR1 SEHNR, CDR2 FQNEAQ (reference sequence). With 5 bases clipped from V and 3 bases from J, the junction kept 8 bases outside the gene matches. The CDR3 loop spans 15 amino acids.

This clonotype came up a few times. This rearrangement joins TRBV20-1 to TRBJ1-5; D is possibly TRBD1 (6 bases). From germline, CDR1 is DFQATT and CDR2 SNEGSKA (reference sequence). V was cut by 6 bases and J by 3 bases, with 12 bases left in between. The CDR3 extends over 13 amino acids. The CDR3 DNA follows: TGCAGTGCCCGACAGGACACCAATCAGCCCCAGCATTTT. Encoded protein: CSARQDTNQPQHF.

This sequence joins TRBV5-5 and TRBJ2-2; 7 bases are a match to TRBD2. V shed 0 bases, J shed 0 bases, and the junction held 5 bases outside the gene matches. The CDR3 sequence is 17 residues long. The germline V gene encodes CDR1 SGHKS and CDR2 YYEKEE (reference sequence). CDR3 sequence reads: CASSLAPGGANTGELFF. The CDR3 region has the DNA TGTGCCAGCAGCTTGGCCCCGGGGGGTGCGAACACCGGGGAGCTGTTTTTT.

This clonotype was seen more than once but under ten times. The CDR3 here is CASSWGEKLFF. In nucleotides, the CDR3 is TGTGCCAGCAGTTGGGGGGAAAAACTGTTTTTT. The rearrangement joins TRBV12-3 or TRBV12-4 to TRBJ1-4; D is possibly TRBD1 (5 bases). With 4 bases removed from V and 8 bases from J, the gap between germline ends came to 5 bases. The CDR3 consists of 11 residues.

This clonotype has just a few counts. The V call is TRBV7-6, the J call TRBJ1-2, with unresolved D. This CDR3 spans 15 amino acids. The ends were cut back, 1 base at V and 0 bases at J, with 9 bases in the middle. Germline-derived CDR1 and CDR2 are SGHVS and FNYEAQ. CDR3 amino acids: CASSLVEGANYGYTF. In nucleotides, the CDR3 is TGTGCCAGCAGCTTAGTGGAGGGAGCTAACTATGGCTACACCTTC.

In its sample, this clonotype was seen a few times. The CDR3 sequence is CASSPQGGSGAFF. For the CDR3, the DNA is TGTGCCAGCAGCCCCCAGGGGGGGAGTGGAGCTTTCTTT. The V call is TRBV4-2, the J call TRBJ1-1; 7 nucleotides agree with TRBD1. The germline V gene has CDR1 LGHNA and CDR2 YNFKEQ. The V segment lost 4 bases and the J segment 10 bases; nucleotides outside the gene matches: 9. The length of the CDR3 is 13 residues.

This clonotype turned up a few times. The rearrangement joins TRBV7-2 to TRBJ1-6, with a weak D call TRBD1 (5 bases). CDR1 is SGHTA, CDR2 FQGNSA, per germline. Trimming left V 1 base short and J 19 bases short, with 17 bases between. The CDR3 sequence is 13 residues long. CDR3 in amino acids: CASSLGGARDVHF. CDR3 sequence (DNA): TGTGCCAGCAGCTTAGGTGGGGCCAGGGACGTTCACTTT.

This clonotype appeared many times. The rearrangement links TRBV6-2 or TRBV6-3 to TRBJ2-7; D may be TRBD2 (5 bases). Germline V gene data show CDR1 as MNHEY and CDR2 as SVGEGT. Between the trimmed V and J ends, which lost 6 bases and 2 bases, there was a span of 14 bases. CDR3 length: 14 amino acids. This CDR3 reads CASRGWERPYEQYF. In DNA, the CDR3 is TGTGCCAGCAGAGGCTGGGAGAGACCCTACGAGCAGTACTTC.

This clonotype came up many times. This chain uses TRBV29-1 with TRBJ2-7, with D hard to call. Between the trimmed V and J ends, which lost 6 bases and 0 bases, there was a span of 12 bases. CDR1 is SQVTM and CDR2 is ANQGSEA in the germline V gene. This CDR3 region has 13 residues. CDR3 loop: CSVINSGSYEQYF. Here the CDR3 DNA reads TGCAGCGTCATAAACAGTGGCTCCTACGAGCAGTACTTC.

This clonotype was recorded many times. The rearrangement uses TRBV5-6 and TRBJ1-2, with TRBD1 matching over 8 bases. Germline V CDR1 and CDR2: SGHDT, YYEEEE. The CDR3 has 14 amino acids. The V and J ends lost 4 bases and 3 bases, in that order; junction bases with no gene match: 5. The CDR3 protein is CASSVLQGDYGYTF. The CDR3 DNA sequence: TGTGCCAGCAGCGTATTACAGGGGGACTATGGCTACACCTTC.

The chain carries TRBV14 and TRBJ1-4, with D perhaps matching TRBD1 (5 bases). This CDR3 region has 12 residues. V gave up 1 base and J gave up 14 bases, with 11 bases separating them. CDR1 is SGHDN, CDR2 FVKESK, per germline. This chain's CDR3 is CASSQGGWFLFF. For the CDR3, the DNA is TGTGCCAGCAGCCAAGGGGGCTGGTTCCTGTTTTTT.

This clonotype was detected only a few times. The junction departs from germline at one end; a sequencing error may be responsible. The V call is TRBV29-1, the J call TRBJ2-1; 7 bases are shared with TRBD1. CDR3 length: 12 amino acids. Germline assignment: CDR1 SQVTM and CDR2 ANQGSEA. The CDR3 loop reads CSVEDRGLQGLF. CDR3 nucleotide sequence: TGCAGCGTTGAAGATCGAGGCCTACAGGGGCTCTTC.

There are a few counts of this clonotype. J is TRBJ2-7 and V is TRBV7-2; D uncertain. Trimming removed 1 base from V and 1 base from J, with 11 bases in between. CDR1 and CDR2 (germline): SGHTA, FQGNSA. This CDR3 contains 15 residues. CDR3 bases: TGTGCCAGCAGCTTAGAAGTGGGAACGTCCTACGAGCAGTACTTC. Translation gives CASSLEVGTSYEQYF. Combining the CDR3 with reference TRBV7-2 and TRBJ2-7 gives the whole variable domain GAGVSQSPSNKVTEKGKDVELRCDPISGHTALYWYRQSLGQGLEFLIYFQGNSAPDKSGLPSDRFSAERTGGSVSTLTIQRTQQEDSAVYLCASSLEVGTSYEQYFGPGTRLTVT.

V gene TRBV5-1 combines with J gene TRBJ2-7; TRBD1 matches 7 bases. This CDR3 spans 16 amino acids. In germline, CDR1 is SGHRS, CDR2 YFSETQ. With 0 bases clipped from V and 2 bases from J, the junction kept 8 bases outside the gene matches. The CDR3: CASSLGFGQGAYEQYF. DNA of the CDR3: TGCGCCAGCAGCTTGGGGTTCGGCCAGGGGGCCTACGAGCAGTACTTC.

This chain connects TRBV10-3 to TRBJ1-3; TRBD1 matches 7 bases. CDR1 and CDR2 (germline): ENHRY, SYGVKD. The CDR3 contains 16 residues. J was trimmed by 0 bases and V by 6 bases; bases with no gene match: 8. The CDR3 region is CAIRSQGTNSGNTIYF. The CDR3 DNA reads TGTGCCATCAGATCACAGGGGACGAACTCTGGAAACACCATATATTTT.

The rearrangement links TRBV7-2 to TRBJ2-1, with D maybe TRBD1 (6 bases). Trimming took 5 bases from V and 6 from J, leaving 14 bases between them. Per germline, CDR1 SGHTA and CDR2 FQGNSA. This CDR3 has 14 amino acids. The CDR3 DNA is TGTGCCAGCAGCCGGACAGTGGGGGTCAATGAGCAGTTCTTC. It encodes CASSRTVGVNEQFF.

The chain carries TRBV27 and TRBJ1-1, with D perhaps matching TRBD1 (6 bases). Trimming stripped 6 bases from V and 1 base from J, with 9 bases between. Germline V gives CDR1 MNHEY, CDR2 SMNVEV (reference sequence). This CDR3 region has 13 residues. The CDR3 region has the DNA TGTGCCAGCAGCGACAGGAGGAACACTGAAGCTTTCTTT. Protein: CASSDRRNTEAFF.

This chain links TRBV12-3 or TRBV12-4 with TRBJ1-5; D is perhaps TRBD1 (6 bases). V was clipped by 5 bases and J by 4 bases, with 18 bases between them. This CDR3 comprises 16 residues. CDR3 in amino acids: CASSGGGDGPNQPQHF. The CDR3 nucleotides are TGTGCCAGCAGTGGGGGCGGGGATGGCCCTAATCAGCCCCAGCATTTT.

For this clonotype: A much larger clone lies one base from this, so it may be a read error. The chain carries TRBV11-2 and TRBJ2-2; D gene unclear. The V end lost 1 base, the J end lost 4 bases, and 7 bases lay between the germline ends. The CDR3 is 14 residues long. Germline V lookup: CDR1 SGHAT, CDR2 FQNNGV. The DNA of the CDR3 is TGTGCCAGCAGCTTAGTTGTGGCCACCGGGGAGCTGTTTTTT. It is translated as CASSLVVATGELFF.

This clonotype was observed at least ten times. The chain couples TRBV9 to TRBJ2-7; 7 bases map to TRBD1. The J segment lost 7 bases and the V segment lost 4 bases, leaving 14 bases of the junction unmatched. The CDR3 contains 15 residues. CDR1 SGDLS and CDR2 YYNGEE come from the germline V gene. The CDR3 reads CASSPRQGGFEEQYF. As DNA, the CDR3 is TGTGCCAGCAGCCCCCGACAGGGCGGTTTTGAAGAGCAGTACTTC.

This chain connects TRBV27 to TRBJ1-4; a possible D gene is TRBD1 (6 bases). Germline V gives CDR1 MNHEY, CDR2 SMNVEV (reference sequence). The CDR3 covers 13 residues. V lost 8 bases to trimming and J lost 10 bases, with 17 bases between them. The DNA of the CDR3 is TGTGCCAGCTTGGACAGAATAAGTGCAAAACTGTTTTTT. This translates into CASLDRISAKLFF.

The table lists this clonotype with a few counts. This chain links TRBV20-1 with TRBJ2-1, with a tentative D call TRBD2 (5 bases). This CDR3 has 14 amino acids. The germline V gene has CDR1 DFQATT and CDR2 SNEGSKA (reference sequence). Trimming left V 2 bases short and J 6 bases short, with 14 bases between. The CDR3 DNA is TGCAGTGCTAGATACGGATCACTAGGCAATGAGCAGTTCTTC. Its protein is CSARYGSLGNEQFF.

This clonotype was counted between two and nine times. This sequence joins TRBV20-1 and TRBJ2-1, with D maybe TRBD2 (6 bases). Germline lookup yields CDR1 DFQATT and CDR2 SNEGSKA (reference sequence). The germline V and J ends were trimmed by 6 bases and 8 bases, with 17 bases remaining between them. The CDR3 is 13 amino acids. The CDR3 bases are TGCAGTGCCCTTGCCCCGGAGGGCTATGAGCAGTTCTTC. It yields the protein CSALAPEGYEQFF.

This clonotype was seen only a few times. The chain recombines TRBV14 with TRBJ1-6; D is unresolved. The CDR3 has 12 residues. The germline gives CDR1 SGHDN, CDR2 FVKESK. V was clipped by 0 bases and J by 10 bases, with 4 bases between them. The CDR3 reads CASSQDSSPLHF. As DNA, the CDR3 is TGTGCCAGCAGCCAAGACTCCTCACCCCTCCACTTT.

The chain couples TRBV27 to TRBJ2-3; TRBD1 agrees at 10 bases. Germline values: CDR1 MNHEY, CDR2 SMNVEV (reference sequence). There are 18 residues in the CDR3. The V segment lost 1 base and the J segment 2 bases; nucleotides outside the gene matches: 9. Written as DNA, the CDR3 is TGTGCCAGCAGTTTATTTGGGGCGACAGGGGGCCTCACAGATACGCAGTATTTT. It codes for CASSLFGATGGLTDTQYF.